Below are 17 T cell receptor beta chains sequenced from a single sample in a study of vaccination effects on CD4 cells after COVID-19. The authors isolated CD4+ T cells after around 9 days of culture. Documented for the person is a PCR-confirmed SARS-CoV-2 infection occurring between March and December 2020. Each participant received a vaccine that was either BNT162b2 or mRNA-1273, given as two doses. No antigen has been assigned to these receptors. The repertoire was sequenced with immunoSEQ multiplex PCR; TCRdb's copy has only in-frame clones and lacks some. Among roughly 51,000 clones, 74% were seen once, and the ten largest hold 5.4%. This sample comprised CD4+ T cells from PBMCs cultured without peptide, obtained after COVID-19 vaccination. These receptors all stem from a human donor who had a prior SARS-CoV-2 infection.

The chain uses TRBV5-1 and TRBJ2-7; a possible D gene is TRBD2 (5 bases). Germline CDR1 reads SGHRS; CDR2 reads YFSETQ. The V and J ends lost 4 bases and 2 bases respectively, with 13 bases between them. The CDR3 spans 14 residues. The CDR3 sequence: CASSLRATTYEQYF. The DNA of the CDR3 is TGCGCCAGCAGCCTGCGGGCTACCACCTACGAGCAGTACTTC.

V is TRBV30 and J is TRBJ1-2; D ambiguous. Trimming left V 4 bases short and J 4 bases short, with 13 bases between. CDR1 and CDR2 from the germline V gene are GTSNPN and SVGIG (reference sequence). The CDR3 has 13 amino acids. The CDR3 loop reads CAWKRGLGYGYTF. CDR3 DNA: TGTGCCTGGAAACGGGGTCTGGGCTATGGCTACACCTTC.

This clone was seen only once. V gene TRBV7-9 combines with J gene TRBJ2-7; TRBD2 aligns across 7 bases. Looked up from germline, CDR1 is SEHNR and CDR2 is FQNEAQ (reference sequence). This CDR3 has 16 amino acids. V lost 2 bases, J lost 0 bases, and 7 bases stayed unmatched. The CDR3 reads CASSLSLAGNSYEQYF. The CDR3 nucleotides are TGTGCCAGCAGCTTAAGTTTAGCGGGTAACTCCTACGAGCAGTACTTC.

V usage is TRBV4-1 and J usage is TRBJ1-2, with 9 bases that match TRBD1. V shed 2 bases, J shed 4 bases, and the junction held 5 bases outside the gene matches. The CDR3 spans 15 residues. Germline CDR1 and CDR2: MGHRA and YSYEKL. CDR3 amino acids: CASSQPGTGTYGYTF. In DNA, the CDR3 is TGCGCCAGCAGCCAACCCGGGACAGGGACCTATGGCTACACCTTC.

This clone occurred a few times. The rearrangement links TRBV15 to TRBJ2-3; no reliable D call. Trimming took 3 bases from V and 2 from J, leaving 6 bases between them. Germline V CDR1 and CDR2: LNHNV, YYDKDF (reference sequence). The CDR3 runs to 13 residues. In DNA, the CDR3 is TGTGCCACCAGCAGCCGATTCACAGATACGCAGTATTTT. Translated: CATSSRFTDTQYF.

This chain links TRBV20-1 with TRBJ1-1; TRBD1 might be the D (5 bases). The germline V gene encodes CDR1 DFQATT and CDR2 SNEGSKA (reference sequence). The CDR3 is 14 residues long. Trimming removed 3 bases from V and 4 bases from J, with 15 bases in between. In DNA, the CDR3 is TGCAGTGCTAGTATTCCAGGGTGGGGCACTGAAGCTTTCTTT. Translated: CSASIPGWGTEAFF.

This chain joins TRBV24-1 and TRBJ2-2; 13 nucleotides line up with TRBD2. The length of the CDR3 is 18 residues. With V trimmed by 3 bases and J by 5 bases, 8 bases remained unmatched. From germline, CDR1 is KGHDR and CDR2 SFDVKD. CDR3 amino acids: CATSDPGLAGAETGELFF. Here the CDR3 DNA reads TGTGCCACCAGTGATCCCGGACTAGCGGGAGCGGAGACCGGGGAGCTGTTTTTT.

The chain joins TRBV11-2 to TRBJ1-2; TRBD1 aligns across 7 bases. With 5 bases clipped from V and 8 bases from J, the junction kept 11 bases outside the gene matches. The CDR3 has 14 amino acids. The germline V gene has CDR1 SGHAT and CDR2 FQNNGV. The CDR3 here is CASSRDRDVQGYTF. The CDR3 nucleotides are TGTGCCAGCAGCCGCGACAGGGATGTACAAGGCTACACCTTC.

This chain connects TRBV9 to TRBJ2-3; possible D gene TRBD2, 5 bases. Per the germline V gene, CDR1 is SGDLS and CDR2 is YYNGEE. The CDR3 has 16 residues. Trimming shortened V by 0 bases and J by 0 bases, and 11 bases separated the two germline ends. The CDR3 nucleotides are TGTGCCAGCAGCGTAGATTCTGGCGGGAGCACAGATACGCAGTATTTT. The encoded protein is CASSVDSGGSTDTQYF.

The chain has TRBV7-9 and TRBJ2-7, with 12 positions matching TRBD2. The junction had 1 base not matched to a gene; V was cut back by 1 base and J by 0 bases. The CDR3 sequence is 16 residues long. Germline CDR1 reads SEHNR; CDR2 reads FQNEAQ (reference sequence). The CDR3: CASSLGTSGISYEQYF. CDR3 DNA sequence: TGTGCCAGCAGCTTAGGGACTAGCGGGATCTCCTACGAGCAGTACTTC. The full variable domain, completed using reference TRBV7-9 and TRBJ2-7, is DTGVSQNPRHKITKRGQNVTFRCDPISEHNRLYWYRQTLGQGPEFLTYFQNEAQLEKSRLLSDRFSAERPKGSFSTLEIQRTEQGDSAMYLCASSLGTSGISYEQYFGPGTRLTVT.

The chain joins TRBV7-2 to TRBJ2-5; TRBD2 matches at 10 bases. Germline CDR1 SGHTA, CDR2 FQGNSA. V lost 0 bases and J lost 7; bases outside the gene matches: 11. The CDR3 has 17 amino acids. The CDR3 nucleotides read TGTGCCAGCAGCTTAGCTGTCGCTAGCGGGGGTTCCCGGACCCAGTACTTC. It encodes CASSLAVASGGSRTQYF.

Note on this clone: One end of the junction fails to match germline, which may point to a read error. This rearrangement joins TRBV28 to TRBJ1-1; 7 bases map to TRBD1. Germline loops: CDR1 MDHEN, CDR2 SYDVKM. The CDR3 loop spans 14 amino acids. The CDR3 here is CASSIDRVNIEAFF. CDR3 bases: TGTGCCAGCAGTATCGACAGGGTGAACATTGAAGCTTTCTTT.

The CDR3 sequence is CSAGGDRDQPQHF. In DNA form, the CDR3 reads TGCAGTGCTGGTGGGGACAGGGATCAGCCCCAGCATTTT. The chain joins TRBV20-1 to TRBJ1-5; 9 bases match TRBD1. The ends lost 5 bases at V and 5 bases at J; junction bases unmatched: 4. The CDR3 length is 13 residues. Germline CDR1 and CDR2: DFQATT and SNEGSKA (reference sequence).

The CDR3 region has the DNA TGTGCCAGCAGCGTATTCCAAACATTAACAGATACGCAGTATTTT. Protein sequence: CASSVFQTLTDTQYF. The rearrangement joins TRBV9 to TRBJ2-3; no clear D. Germline-derived CDR1 and CDR2 are SGDLS and YYNGEE. This CDR3 has 15 residues. Trimming left V 1 base short and J 3 bases short, with 12 bases between.

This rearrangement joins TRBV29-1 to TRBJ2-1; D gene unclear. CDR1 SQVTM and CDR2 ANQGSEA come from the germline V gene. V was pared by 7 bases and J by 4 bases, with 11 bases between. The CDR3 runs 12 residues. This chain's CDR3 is CSGSTSYNEQFF. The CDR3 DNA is TGCAGCGGGTCAACATCTTACAATGAGCAGTTCTTC.

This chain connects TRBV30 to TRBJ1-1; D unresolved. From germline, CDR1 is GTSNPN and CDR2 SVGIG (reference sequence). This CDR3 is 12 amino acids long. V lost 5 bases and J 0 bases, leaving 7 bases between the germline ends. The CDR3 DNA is TGTGCCTGGTCCCCTTTGAACACTGAAGCTTTCTTT. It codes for CAWSPLNTEAFF.

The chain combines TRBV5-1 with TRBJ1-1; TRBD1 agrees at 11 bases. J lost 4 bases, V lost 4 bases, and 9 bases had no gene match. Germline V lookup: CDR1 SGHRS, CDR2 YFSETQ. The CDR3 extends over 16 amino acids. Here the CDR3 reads CASSAADRGRSTEAFF. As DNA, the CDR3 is TGCGCCAGCAGCGCAGCGGACAGGGGGCGTAGCACTGAAGCTTTCTTT.